These 20 T cell receptor beta chains were sequenced from one sample in a study of blood T cells in healthy people across ages. Combining a sample-barcoded 5' primer with a J-beta primer mix, a second PCR ran for roughly 7 to 12 cycles. One entry per CDR3 protein, called by TCRdb with MiXCR from the 5' RACE reads. The table lists hundreds of thousands of distinct CDR3 sequences, about 50% of them singletons, with roughly 14% in the top ten. The specimen was blood. The origin of the receptors is a woman at least 80 years old in good health.

This clonotype was observed at least ten times. This chain uses TRBV5-1 with TRBJ2-3; TRBD2 aligns across 7 bases. The CDR3 runs to 15 residues. With V trimmed by 4 bases and J by 2 bases, 7 bases remained unmatched. Germline CDR1 is SGHRS and CDR2 is YFSETQ. The CDR3 sequence: CASSLLALFTDTQYF. The CDR3 bases are TGCGCCAGCAGCCTACTAGCGCTCTTCACAGATACGCAGTATTTT.

CDR3 protein: CSVGEGSNTEAFF. The CDR3 nucleotides read TGCAGCGTTGGAGAGGGGTCGAACACTGAAGCTTTCTTT. The chain recombines TRBV29-1 with TRBJ1-1, with a weak D call TRBD1 (5 bases). Germline CDR1 and CDR2: SQVTM and ANQGSEA. The CDR3 runs to 13 residues. Deletions cut 4 bases from V and 1 base from J, with 10 bases between.

This clonotype was counted ten times or more. V gene TRBV12-3 or TRBV12-4 combines with J gene TRBJ1-2; 7 bases map to TRBD1. V was clipped by 6 bases and J by 2 bases; unmatched bases: 3. The CDR3 has 13 amino acids. The CDR3 nucleotides read TGTGCCAGCAGCGAGGGACAGAACTATGGCTACACCTTC. Its translation is CASSEGQNYGYTF.

A few counts support this clonotype. DNA for the CDR3: TGTGCCAGCAGGTGGGCCGGGACACCAAACTACGAGCAGTACTTC. Amino acids: CASRWAGTPNYEQYF. The chain carries TRBV6-6 and TRBJ2-7; possible D gene TRBD1, 6 bases. Germline-derived CDR1 and CDR2 are MNHNY and SVGAGI (reference sequence). V dropped 6 bases and J dropped 3 bases, with 18 bases sitting between them. The CDR3 consists of 15 residues.

Comment on this clonotype: Possible read error: a much larger clone is one base away. The genes are TRBV28 and TRBJ2-5; D is undetermined. The J call is doubtful: the DNA matches TRBJ2-1 better. Germline V gene sequence: CDR1 MDHEN, CDR2 SYDVKM. This CDR3 region has 14 residues. The DNA of the CDR3 is TGTGCCAGCATTAGTGGGTCGAGACAAGAGACCCAGTTCTTC. Encoded protein: CASISGSRQETQFF.

This clonotype was recorded a few times. The chain joins TRBV12-3 or TRBV12-4 to TRBJ1-5; 9 nucleotides line up with TRBD1. V lost 6 bases, J lost 6 bases, and 9 bases stayed unmatched. The CDR3 is 15 residues long. The CDR3 DNA reads as TGTGCCAGCAGACCCGGGACAGGGTCACCTCAGCCCCAGCATTTT. Translating gives CASRPGTGSPQPQHF.

The gene calls are TRBV12-3 or TRBV12-4 and TRBJ2-5; 10 nucleotides line up with TRBD2. V lost 6 bases, J lost 11 bases, and 12 bases stayed unmatched. The CDR3 runs to 14 residues. CDR3 coding DNA: TGTGCCAGCAGAACCGGGACTAGCGCCCAAAGGCAGTACTTC. This codes for CASRTGTSAQRQYF.

As regards this clonotype: This may arise from a read error, as a much more abundant clone is one base away. The J gene is TRBJ2-3, the V gene TRBV28; weak D call: TRBD1 (6 bases). Germline V gene sequence: CDR1 MDHEN, CDR2 SYDVKM. V lost 6 bases and J 2 bases, leaving 15 bases between the germline ends. This CDR3 spans 15 amino acids. CDR3 sequence reads: CASRGSRGSTDTQYF. For the CDR3, the DNA is TGTGCCAGCAGGGGATCCAGGGGTTCCACAGATACGCAGTATTTT.

The rearrangement links TRBV20-1 to TRBJ2-7; 14 bases agree with TRBD2. This CDR3 region has 16 residues. Germline V gene data show CDR1 as DFQATT and CDR2 as SNEGSKA (reference sequence). Trimming at V came to 5 bases and at J to 6 bases, leaving 12 bases not matched to a gene. CDR3: CSAPQGTSGRGSEQYF. In nucleotides, the CDR3 is TGCAGTGCTCCTCAAGGGACTAGCGGGAGAGGAAGCGAGCAGTACTTC.

With regard to this clonotype: Since a much larger clone is just one base distant, this may be a read error. This rearrangement joins TRBV19 to TRBJ1-2; no reliable D call. The germline CDR1 and CDR2 sequences are LNHDA and SQIVND (reference sequence). V was cut by 7 bases and J by 4 bases, with 13 bases left in between. This CDR3 is built from 13 residues. The CDR3, as DNA: TGTGCCAGTACCCTCGGCAGGACCTATGGCTACACCTTC. Translated: CASTLGRTYGYTF.

The CDR3 here is CATSTGTRYTGELFF. CDR3 nucleotide sequence: TGCGCCACTTCAACCGGGACCCGTTACACCGGGGAGCTGTTTTTT. The chain has TRBV5-1 and TRBJ2-2, with D perhaps assigned TRBD1 or TRBD2 (5 bases each). Germline V gene data show CDR1 as SGHRS and CDR2 as YFSETQ. The CDR3 sequence is 15 residues long. Trimming shortened V by 9 bases and J by 3 bases, and 18 bases separated the two germline ends.

Worth noting for this clonotype: A read error may account for a junction end that differs from germline. The gene calls are TRBV12-3 or TRBV12-4 and TRBJ2-1; D is perhaps TRBD2 (5 bases). The CDR3 is 15 amino acids. The CDR3 coding sequence is TGTGCCAGCAGTTCAGACGCTGGCTCCTACAATGAGCGGTACTTC. It yields the protein CASSSDAGSYNERYF.

Worth noting for this clonotype: A read error may be the cause here, since a much bigger clone is one base away. The chain links TRBV27 to TRBJ1-5; TRBD1 agrees at 9 bases. Germline V gene data show CDR1 as MNHEY and CDR2 as SMNVEV (reference sequence). The V gene end was trimmed by 5 bases and the J gene end by 6 bases; junction bases not matched to a gene: 11. The CDR3 loop spans 16 amino acids. In nucleotides, the CDR3 is TGTGCCAGCAGTCCGGGACAGGGAGTAGGATTTCAGCCCCAGCATTTT. The encoded protein is CASSPGQGVGFQPQHF.

This clonotype was observed a single time. A read error may explain this, as a much larger clone is one base away. The V call is TRBV6-5, the J call TRBJ2-7; 8 nucleotides agree with TRBD2. Germline CDR1 reads MNHEY; CDR2 reads SVGAGI. Unmatched junction bases numbered 9, after V lost 4 bases and J lost 7 bases. The CDR3 has 14 residues. The CDR3 reads CASSLAGSCNEQYF. CDR3 coding DNA: TGTGCCAGCAGTTTAGCGGGATCCTGCAATGAGCAGTACTTC.

This clonotype has a single count. This may be a read error, as it is one base from a much larger clone. V gene TRBV2 combines with J gene TRBJ2-5, with D possibly called TRBD1 or TRBD2 (5 bases each). Germline CDR1 and CDR2: SNHLY and FYNNEI. V lost 8 bases, J lost 11 bases, and 15 bases lay in between. This CDR3 has 11 amino acids. CDR3 in amino acids: CASRSGWEQYF. In DNA, the CDR3 is TGTGCCAGCCGGTCAGGGTGGGAGCAGTACTTC.

This clonotype was counted a few times. The chain carries TRBV12-3 or TRBV12-4 and TRBJ2-7; TRBD1 aligns across 7 bases. V lost 5 bases to trimming and J lost 7 bases; unmatched junction nucleotides: 8. The CDR3 covers 13 residues. Here the CDR3 DNA reads TGTGCCAGCAGTGTAGGGGGCAGGTTTGAGCAGTACTTC. Amino acid sequence: CASSVGGRFEQYF.

The chain couples TRBV5-1 to TRBJ2-5; 9 bases agree with TRBD2. Unmatched junction bases numbered 8, after V lost 0 bases and J lost 5 bases. Germline V gene lookup returns CDR1 SGHRS and CDR2 YFSETQ. The CDR3 is 16 residues long. The CDR3, as DNA: TGCGCCAGCAGCTTGGCCCCTAGCGGGGTCGCGGAGACCCAGTACTTC. Its translation: CASSLAPSGVAETQYF.

The chain is built from TRBV7-2 and TRBJ2-4; 8 bases fit TRBD1. J was trimmed by 0 bases and V by 1 base; bases with no gene match: 5. Germline V lookup: CDR1 SGHTA, CDR2 FQGNSA. This CDR3 has 17 residues. The chain's CDR3 is CASSLDQGARAKNIQYF. The CDR3 bases are TGTGCCAGCAGCTTAGATCAGGGGGCTAGAGCCAAAAACATTCAGTACTTC. The full variable domain, completed using reference TRBV7-2 and TRBJ2-4, is GAGVSQSPSNKVTEKGKDVELRCDPISGHTALYWYRQSLGQGLEFLIYFQGNSAPDKSGLPSDRFSAERTGGSVSTLTIQRTQQEDSAVYLCASSLDQGARAKNIQYFGAGTRLSVL.

This chain links TRBV12-3 or TRBV12-4 with TRBJ1-5; 9 nucleotides line up with TRBD1. The V segment lost 6 bases and the J segment 6 bases; nucleotides outside the gene matches: 9. The CDR3 length is 15 residues. Written as DNA, the CDR3 is TGTGCCAGCAGCGCCGGGACAGGGTATGTTCAGCCCCAGCATTTT. Its protein is CASSAGTGYVQPQHF.

The rearrangement joins TRBV15 to TRBJ2-4; D gene ambiguous. This CDR3 spans 14 amino acids. Trimming shortened V by 4 bases and J by 0 bases, and 7 bases separated the two germline ends. Germline V gene data show CDR1 as LNHNV and CDR2 as YYDKDF (reference sequence). The CDR3 here is CATSKRIAKNIQYF. CDR3 coding DNA: TGTGCCACCAGCAAAAGGATAGCCAAAAACATTCAGTACTTC. Full variable domain (rest looked up from reference TRBV15 and TRBJ2-4): DAMVIQNPRYQVTQFGKPVTLSCSQTLNHNVMYWYQQKSSQAPKLLFHYYDKDFNNEADTPDNFQSRRPNTSFCFLDIRSPGLGDTAMYLCATSKRIAKNIQYFGAGTRLSVL.